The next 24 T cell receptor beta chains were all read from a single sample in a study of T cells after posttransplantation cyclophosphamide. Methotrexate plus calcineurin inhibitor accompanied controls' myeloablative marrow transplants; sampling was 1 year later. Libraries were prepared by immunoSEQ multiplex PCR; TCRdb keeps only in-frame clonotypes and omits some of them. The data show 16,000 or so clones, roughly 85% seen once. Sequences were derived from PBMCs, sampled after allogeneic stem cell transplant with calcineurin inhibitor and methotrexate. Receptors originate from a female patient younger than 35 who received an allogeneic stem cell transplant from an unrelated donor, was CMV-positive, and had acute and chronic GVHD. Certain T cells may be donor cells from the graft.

CDR3 nucleotide sequence: TGTGCCAGCAGCCTCACGAGGCAGTCAATTTATGGCTACACCTTC. Protein sequence: CASSLTRQSIYGYTF. This sequence joins TRBV7-8 and TRBJ1-2; D remains unclear. V lost 5 bases to trimming and J lost 5 bases, with 18 bases between them. Germline-derived CDR1 and CDR2 are SGHVS and FQNEAQ. CDR3 length: 15 residues. The full variable domain, rest sourced from reference TRBV7-8 and TRBJ1-2, is GAGVSQSPRYKVAKRGQDVALRCDPISGHVSLFWYQQALGQGPEFLTYFQNEAQLDKSGLPSDRFFAERPEGSVSTLKIQRTQQEDSAVYLCASSLTRQSIYGYTFGSGTRLTVV.

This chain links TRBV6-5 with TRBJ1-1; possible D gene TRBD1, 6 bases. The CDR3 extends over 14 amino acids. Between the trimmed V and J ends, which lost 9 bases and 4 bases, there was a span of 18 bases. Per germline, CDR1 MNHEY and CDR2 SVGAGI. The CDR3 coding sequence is TGTGCCAGTGTAACCGGGGGGCCCAGCACTGAAGCTTTCTTT. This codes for CASVTGGPSTEAFF.

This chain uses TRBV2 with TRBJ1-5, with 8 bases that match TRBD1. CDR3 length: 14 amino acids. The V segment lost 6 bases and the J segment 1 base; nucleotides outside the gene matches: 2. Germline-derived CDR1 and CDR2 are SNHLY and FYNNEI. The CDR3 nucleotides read TGTGCCAGCAGCGACAGGGGAAGCAATCAGCCCCAGCATTTT. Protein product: CASSDRGSNQPQHF.

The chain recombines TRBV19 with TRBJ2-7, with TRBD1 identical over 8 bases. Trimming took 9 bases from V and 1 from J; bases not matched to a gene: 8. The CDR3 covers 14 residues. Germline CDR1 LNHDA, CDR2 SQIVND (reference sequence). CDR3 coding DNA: TGTGCCAGCCCAGGGGGCGCAACTTCCTACGAGCAGTACTTC. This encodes CASPGGATSYEQYF.

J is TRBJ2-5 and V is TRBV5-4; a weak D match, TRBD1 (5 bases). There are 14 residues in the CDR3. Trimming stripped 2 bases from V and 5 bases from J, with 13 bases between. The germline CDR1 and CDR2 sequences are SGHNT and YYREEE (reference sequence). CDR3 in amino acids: CASSLRRDGETQYF. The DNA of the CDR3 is TGTGCCAGCAGCTTACGCAGGGATGGGGAGACCCAGTACTTC.

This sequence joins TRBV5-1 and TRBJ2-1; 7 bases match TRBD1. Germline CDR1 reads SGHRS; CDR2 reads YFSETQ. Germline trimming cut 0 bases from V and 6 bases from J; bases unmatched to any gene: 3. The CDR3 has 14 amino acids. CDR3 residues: CASSLVGQLNEQFF. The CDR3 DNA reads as TGCGCCAGCAGCTTGGTGGGACAGCTCAATGAGCAGTTCTTC. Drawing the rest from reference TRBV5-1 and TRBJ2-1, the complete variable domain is KAGVTQTPRYLIKTRGQQVTLSCSPISGHRSVSWYQQTPGQGLQFLFEYFSETQRNKGNFPGRFSGRQFSNSRSEMNVSTLELGDSALYLCASSLVGQLNEQFFGPGTRLTVL.

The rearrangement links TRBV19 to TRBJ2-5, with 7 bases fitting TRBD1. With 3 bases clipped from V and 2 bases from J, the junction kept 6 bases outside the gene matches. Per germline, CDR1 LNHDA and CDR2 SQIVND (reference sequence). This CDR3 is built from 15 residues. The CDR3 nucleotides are TGTGCCAGTAGTATTAGTCCGGGACAGCAAGAGACCCAGTACTTC. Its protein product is CASSISPGQQETQYF.

CDR3 protein: CSVGLSYNEQFF. The CDR3 DNA is TGCAGCGTTGGACTTTCCTACAATGAGCAGTTCTTC. The J gene is TRBJ2-1, the V gene TRBV29-1; D remains unclear. Trimming removed 4 bases from V and 1 base from J, with 5 bases in between. The length of the CDR3 is 12 residues. Germline loops: CDR1 SQVTM, CDR2 ANQGSEA.

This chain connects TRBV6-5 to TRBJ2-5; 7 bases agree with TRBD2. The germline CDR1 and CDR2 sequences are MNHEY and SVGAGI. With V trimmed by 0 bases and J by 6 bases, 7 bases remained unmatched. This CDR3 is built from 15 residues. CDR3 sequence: CASSYSWEGVKTQYF. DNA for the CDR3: TGTGCCAGCAGTTACTCCTGGGAGGGAGTAAAGACCCAGTACTTC.

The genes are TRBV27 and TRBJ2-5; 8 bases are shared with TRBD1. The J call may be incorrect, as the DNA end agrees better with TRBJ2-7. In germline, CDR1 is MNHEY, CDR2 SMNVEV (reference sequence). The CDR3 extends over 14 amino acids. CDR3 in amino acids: CASSFGTGSYEQYF. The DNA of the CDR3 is TGTGCCAGCAGTTTCGGGACAGGTTCCTACGAGCAGTACTTC.

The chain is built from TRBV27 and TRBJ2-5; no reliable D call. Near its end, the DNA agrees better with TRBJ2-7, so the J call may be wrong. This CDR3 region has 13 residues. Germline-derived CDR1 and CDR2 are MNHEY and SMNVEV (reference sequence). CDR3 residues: CASSSRYSYEQYF. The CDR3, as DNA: TGTGCCAGCAGTTCACGGTACTCCTACGAGCAGTACTTC.

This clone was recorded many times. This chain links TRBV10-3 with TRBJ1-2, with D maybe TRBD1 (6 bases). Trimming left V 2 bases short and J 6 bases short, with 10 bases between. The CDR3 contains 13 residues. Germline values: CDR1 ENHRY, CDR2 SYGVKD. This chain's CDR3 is CAISEQGLDGYTF. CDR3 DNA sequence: TGTGCCATCAGTGAGCAGGGGTTAGATGGCTACACCTTC.

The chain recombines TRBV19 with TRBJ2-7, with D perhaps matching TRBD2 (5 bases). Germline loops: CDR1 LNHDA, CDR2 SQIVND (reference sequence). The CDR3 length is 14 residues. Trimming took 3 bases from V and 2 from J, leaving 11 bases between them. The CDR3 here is CASSISHGAYEQYF. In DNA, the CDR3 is TGTGCCAGTAGTATTTCACACGGGGCCTACGAGCAGTACTTC.

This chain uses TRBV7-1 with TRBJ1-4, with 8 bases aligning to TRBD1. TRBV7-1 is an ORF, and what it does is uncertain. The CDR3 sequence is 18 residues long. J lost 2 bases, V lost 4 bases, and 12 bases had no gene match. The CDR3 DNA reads TGTGCCAGCAGCTTTGATCCCAACAGGGGGGGGACTAATGAAAAACTGTTTTTT. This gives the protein CASSFDPNRGGTNEKLFF.

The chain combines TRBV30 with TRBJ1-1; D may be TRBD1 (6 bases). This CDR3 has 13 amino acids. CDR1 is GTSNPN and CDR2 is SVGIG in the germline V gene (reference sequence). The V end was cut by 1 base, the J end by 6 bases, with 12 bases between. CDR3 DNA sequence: TGTGCCTGGAGTGGGGACAACGGAGCTGAAGCTTTCTTT. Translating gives CAWSGDNGAEAFF.

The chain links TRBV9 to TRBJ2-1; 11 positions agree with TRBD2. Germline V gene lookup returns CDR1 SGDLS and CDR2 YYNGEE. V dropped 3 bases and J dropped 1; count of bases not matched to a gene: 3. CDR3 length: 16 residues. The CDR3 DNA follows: TGTGCCAGCAGCGCTTTAGCGGGAGGGTCCTACAATGAGCAGTTCTTC. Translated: CASSALAGGSYNEQFF.

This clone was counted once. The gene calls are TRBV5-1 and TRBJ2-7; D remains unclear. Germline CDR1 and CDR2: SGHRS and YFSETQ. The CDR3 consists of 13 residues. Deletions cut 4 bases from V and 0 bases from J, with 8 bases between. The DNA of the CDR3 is TGCGCCAGCAGCCCGGTGAGCTCCTACGAGCAGTACTTC. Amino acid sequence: CASSPVSSYEQYF.

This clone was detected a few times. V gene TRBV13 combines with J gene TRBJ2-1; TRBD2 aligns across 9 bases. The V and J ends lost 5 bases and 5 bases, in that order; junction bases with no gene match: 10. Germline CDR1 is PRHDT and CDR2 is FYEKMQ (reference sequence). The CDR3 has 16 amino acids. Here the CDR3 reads CASSTPLAGINNEQFF. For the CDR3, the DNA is TGTGCCAGCAGCACCCCACTAGCGGGCATCAACAATGAGCAGTTCTTC.

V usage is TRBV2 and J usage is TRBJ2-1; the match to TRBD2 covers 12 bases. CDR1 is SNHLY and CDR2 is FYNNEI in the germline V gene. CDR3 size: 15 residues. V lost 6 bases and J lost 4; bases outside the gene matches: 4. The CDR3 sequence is CASSWTSGKYNEQFF. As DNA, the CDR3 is TGTGCCAGCAGCTGGACTAGCGGGAAATACAATGAGCAGTTCTTC.

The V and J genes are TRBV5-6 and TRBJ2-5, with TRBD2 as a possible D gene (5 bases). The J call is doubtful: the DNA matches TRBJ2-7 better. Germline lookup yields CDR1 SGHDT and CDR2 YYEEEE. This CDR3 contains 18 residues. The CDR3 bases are TGTGCCAGCAGCTTGGGGTTGGTGGGGAGTGAGTCCTCCTACGAGCAGTACTTC. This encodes CASSLGLVGSESSYEQYF.

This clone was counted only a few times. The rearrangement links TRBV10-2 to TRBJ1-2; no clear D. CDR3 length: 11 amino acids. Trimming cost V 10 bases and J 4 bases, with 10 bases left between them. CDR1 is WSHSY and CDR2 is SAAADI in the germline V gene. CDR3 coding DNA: TGCGCCACAAGCTCTCTCTATGGCTACACCTTC. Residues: CATSSLYGYTF.

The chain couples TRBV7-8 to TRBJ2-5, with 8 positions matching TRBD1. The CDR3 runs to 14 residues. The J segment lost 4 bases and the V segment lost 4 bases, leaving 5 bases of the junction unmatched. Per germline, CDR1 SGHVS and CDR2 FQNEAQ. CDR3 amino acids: CASSSNRGRETQYF. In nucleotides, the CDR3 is TGTGCCAGCAGCTCAAACAGGGGGAGAGAGACCCAGTACTTC.

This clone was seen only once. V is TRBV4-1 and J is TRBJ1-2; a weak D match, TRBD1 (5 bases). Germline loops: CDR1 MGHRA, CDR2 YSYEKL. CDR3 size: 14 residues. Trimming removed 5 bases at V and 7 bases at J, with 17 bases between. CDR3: CASSTRTRIGGYTF. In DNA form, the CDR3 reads TGCGCCAGCAGCACACGGACAAGAATAGGTGGCTACACCTTC.

The CDR3 coding sequence is TGTGCCAGCAGCTTTTCCGGGACTAGCGGAGCCTACGAGCAGTACTTC. Its translation is CASSFSGTSGAYEQYF. The chain combines TRBV7-2 with TRBJ2-5; the match to TRBD2 covers 11 bases. The end of the DNA aligns better with TRBJ2-7, so the J call may be wrong. From germline, CDR1 is SGHTA and CDR2 FQGNSA. The CDR3 runs 16 residues.